This T cell receptor beta chain was identified during a study of OX40 agonist ivuxolimab in advanced cancers. Study details: Patients with hepatocellular carcinoma, melanoma, renal cell or head and neck cancer made up the dose-escalation patients.

A single count supports this clone. Its specificity is unknown. Germline assignment: CDR1 SGHAT and CDR2 FQNNGV. The CDR3 covers 17 residues. The germline V and J ends were trimmed by 0 bases and 0 bases, with 13 bases remaining between them. Findings and limits, study-wide: Normalized T-cell clonal expansion was also low in a subset of nonresponders. Partial responders at 0.1-3.0 mg/kg had among the lowest clonal expansion.

TCRdb keeps only in-frame clones here, not all; method: immunoSEQ multiplex PCR. This sample has about 56,000 clones, with 83% found just once. Peripheral blood came from all dose cohorts at three timepoints. The source of this sequence is an adult with an advanced solid tumor such as melanoma, head and neck, liver or kidney cancer. The chain couples TRBV11-2 to TRBJ2-3, with D unclear. The material sequenced was CD4+ or CD8+ T cells sorted from blood, taken in a trial of the OX40 agonist ivuxolimab. The CDR3 coding sequence is TGTGCCAGCAGCTTAGATCTGTCAGGCTTAAGCACAGATACGCAGTATTTT. As protein: CASSLDLSGLSTDTQYF. The complete variable domain, with remaining parts taken from reference TRBV11-2 and TRBJ2-3, reads EAGVAQSPRYKIIEKRQSVAFWCNPISGHATLYWYQQILGQGPKLLIQFQNNGVVDDSQLPKDRFSAERLKGVDSTLKIQPAKLEDSAVYLCASSLDLSGLSTDTQYFGPGTRLTVL.